This T cell receptor (beta chain) was sequenced during a study of technical replicates of blood from several donors. CDR1 is SGHNT and CDR2 is YYREEE in the germline V gene (reference sequence). The CDR3 runs 15 residues. The ends were cut back, 4 bases at V and 5 bases at J, with 18 bases in the middle. Some clones are missing from TCRdb's copy, which holds only in-frame ones; the method was immunoSEQ multiplex PCR. The sample records some 57,000 clones, approximately 97% being singletons. The chain couples TRBV5-4 to TRBJ1-2; a possible D gene is TRBD1 (6 bases). The sample taken for sequencing was T cells isolated from PBMCs. The receptor was derived from a human donor in good health. CDR3 in amino acids: CASSPGGGTLYGYTF. CDR3 bases: TGTGCCAGCAGCCCGGGAGGGGGGACCTTATATGGCTACACCTTC.